This paragraph covers one T cell receptor beta chain sequence. This CDR3 region has 13 residues. Trimming stripped 4 bases from V and 5 bases from J, with 12 bases between. Looked up from germline, CDR1 is SGHTA and CDR2 is FQGTGA. Generated by immunoSEQ multiplex PCR, the TCRdb table keeps only in-frame clones and is missing some. Found here are under 50,000 clones, around 90% of them singletons; the top ten hold approximately 0.11%. This record comes from a study of regulatory dendritic cells for organ transplantation. The chain uses TRBV7-3 and TRBJ2-7; D perhaps matches TRBD1 (5 bases). This receptor was obtained from a human donor in good health. The sample comprised naive CD8+ T cells from blood. Subset in this sample: CD45RA+ naive T cells. The DNA of the CDR3 is TGTGCCAGCAGCTCGGCAGGGTTTAACGAGCAGTACTTC. This encodes CASSSAGFNEQYF.